The 14 T cell receptor beta chains given below trace back to one sample, sequenced in a study of blood T cell repertoires in COVID-19. Only in-frame clones appear in the TCRdb table, and some are missing; sequencing was by immunoSEQ multiplex PCR. The sample has 400,000 to 500,000 clones, 88% seen once. The sequencing sample was made of PBMCs or T cells enriched from blood (not recorded which). These TCRs come from a woman between 18 and 30 years old who had been exposed to COVID-19.

V is TRBV7-2 and J is TRBJ1-5; D perhaps matches TRBD1 (5 bases). V dropped 4 bases and J dropped 2 bases, with 12 bases sitting between them. The CDR3 is 15 amino acids. Germline CDR1 SGHTA, CDR2 FQGNSA. CDR3 nucleotide sequence: TGTGCCAGCAGCTGGGGCGGGGCAGGCAATCAGCCCCAGCATTTT. Translation: CASSWGGAGNQPQHF.

V gene TRBV18 combines with J gene TRBJ2-3; no clear D. Germline assignment: CDR1 KGHSH and CDR2 LQKENI. Trimming removed 4 bases from V and 1 base from J, with 9 bases in between. This CDR3 is built from 14 residues. The CDR3 protein is CASSQSLGTDTQYF. The CDR3 DNA is TGTGCCAGCTCACAAAGCCTAGGCACAGATACGCAGTATTTT.

This clone was seen many times. The chain couples TRBV7-2 to TRBJ2-7; TRBD2 is a possible D gene (6 bases). This CDR3 contains 14 residues. The V gene's germline CDR1 is SGHTA and CDR2 FQGNSA. The V end lost 2 bases, the J end lost 5 bases, and 13 bases lay between the germline ends. The CDR3 DNA follows: TGTGCCAGCAGCTTAAGGGGCGAGCGGGACGAGCAGTACTTC. Translated, it gives CASSLRGERDEQYF.

V gene TRBV28 combines with J gene TRBJ2-5, with D tentatively TRBD2 (6 bases). Germline V gene sequence: CDR1 MDHEN, CDR2 SYDVKM. This CDR3 region has 18 residues. V lost 6 bases and J lost 0, with 23 bases in between. In DNA form, the CDR3 reads TGTGCCAGCAGCTACGACTGGACTACCGATACGTACCAAGAGACCCAGTACTTC. It yields the protein CASSYDWTTDTYQETQYF.

Worth noting for this clone: At the DNA level, this CDR3 is encoded by other sequences in the same sample as well. The gene calls are TRBV27 and TRBJ2-7; TRBD2 matches at 7 bases. CDR1 MNHEY and CDR2 SMNVEV come from the germline V gene (reference sequence). Trimming took 6 bases from V and 4 from J; bases not matched to a gene: 3. The CDR3 has 12 residues. The CDR3, as DNA: TGTGCCAGCAGCCCGGGGGGTTACGAGCAGTACTTC. Its protein is CASSPGGYEQYF.

This clone appeared a single time. The rearrangement joins TRBV4-3 to TRBJ2-5; possibly TRBD1 for D (6 bases). Germline loops: CDR1 LGHNA, CDR2 YSLEER. The V gene lost 0 bases and the J gene lost 5 bases, with 22 bases spanning the gap. This CDR3 is built from 18 residues. CDR3 residues: CASSQDRSGAVGIETQYF. CDR3 DNA sequence: TGCGCCAGCAGCCAAGATCGGTCAGGGGCCGTCGGGATCGAGACCCAGTACTTC.

The chain links TRBV30 to TRBJ1-2; 10 bases align to TRBD1. After removal of 0 bases from V and 6 bases from J, the junction contained 7 bases not matched to a gene. This CDR3 has 15 residues. From germline, CDR1 is GTSNPN and CDR2 SVGIG (reference sequence). This CDR3 is CAWSVGTGASDGYTF. The CDR3 bases are TGTGCCTGGAGTGTAGGGACAGGGGCATCGGATGGCTACACCTTC.

The chain combines TRBV28 with TRBJ2-3; D is unclear. The CDR3 totals 12 residues. V lost 2 bases and J lost 5, with 5 bases in between. Germline CDR1 is MDHEN and CDR2 is SYDVKM. The CDR3 sequence is CASSLLGDTQYF. The CDR3 nucleotides are TGTGCCAGCAGTTTACTCGGAGATACGCAGTATTTT.

V is TRBV5-8 and J is TRBJ1-4; 10 bases fit TRBD1. The CDR3 covers 18 residues. V shed 7 bases and J 0 bases; nucleotides not matched to a gene: 12. In germline, CDR1 is SGHTS, CDR2 YDEGEE. The CDR3, as DNA: TGTGCCAGCCGGATGGGACAGGGGCCGCTGGCAACTAATGAAAAACTGTTTTTT. Encoded protein: CASRMGQGPLATNEKLFF.

This chain links TRBV13 with TRBJ2-7, with TRBD1 matching over 8 bases. Per the germline V gene, CDR1 is PRHDT and CDR2 is FYEKMQ (reference sequence). The length of the CDR3 is 16 residues. V lost 7 bases to trimming and J lost 1 base; unmatched junction nucleotides: 12. CDR3 DNA: TGTGCCAGCAAAGGACAGGGTCCCTCTCATTCCTACGAGCAGTACTTC. This codes for CASKGQGPSHSYEQYF.

The chain carries TRBV6-5 and TRBJ1-1, with 7 bases aligning to TRBD1. Germline loops: CDR1 MNHEY, CDR2 SVGAGI. The CDR3 is 14 residues long. V lost 6 bases and J lost 1; bases outside the gene matches: 5. The CDR3 DNA sequence: TGTGCCAGCAGGCGACAGGGACCGAACACTGAAGCTTTCTTT. Amino acids: CASRRQGPNTEAFF.

The chain has TRBV27 and TRBJ1-6, with 10 bases identical to TRBD1. After removal of 3 bases from V and 7 bases from J, the junction contained 0 bases not matched to a gene. The V gene's germline CDR1 is MNHEY and CDR2 SMNVEV (reference sequence). The length of the CDR3 is 14 residues. The CDR3 loop is CASSLTGGNSPLHF. The CDR3 nucleotides are TGTGCCAGCAGTTTGACAGGGGGCAATTCACCCCTCCACTTT.

V is TRBV7-7 and J is TRBJ2-2, with 9 bases aligning to TRBD1. The CDR3 covers 15 residues. After removal of 3 bases from V and 5 bases from J, the junction contained 4 bases not matched to a gene. CDR1 SSHAT and CDR2 FNYEAQ come from the germline V gene (reference sequence). The CDR3, as DNA: TGTGCCAGCAGCTTGGGACAGGGAGGAACCGGGGAGCTGTTTTTT. Translating it yields CASSLGQGGTGELFF.

The chain employs TRBV18 and TRBJ1-2, with 8 bases identical to TRBD1. J was trimmed by 5 bases and V by 5 bases; bases with no gene match: 4. The CDR3 consists of 13 residues. The germline gives CDR1 KGHSH, CDR2 LQKENI. DNA for the CDR3: TGTGCCAGCTCAGACACAGGGGGGTATGGCTACACCTTC. Its protein is CASSDTGGYGYTF.